The 25 T cell receptor beta chains listed next were all sequenced from one sample in a study of CD8 T cells in ankylosing spondylitis. Overall study findings and caveats: Among TCR beta sequences, a motif of several highly homologous variants appeared characteristic of ankylosing spondylitis blood.

These receptors' targets are unknown. From the 5' RACE reads, TCRdb called clonotypes with MiXCR, one entry per CDR3 protein. This sample has some 840,000 distinct CDR3 sequences, with approximately 10% found just once. The specimen was blood, either unsorted or a sorted T cell fraction (not recorded which). These receptors came from a male donor with ankylosing spondylitis.

This clonotype was picked up many times. The chain couples TRBV12-3 or TRBV12-4 to TRBJ2-7, with D possibly matching TRBD1 (6 bases). The germline V and J ends were trimmed by 5 bases and 2 bases, with 13 bases remaining between them. This CDR3 comprises 14 residues. CDR3 bases: TGTGCCAGCAGTCCGCGGACAGAAGCCTACGAGCAGTACTTC. Translated, it gives CASSPRTEAYEQYF.

There are many counts of this clonotype. This rearrangement joins TRBV4-3 to TRBJ2-7; D is perhaps TRBD1 (6 bases). V was trimmed by 0 bases and J by 3 bases, leaving 15 bases between them. The CDR3 spans 16 residues. CDR1 is LGHNA, CDR2 YSLEER, per germline. The CDR3 spells CASSQDLPDRLYEQYF. The CDR3 region has the DNA TGCGCCAGCAGCCAAGATCTTCCGGACAGACTCTACGAGCAGTACTTC.

This chain joins TRBV27 and TRBJ2-2, with TRBD2 identical over 7 bases. Losses at the gene ends were 8 bases for V and 1 base for J; bases not matched to a gene: 4. This CDR3 spans 14 amino acids. Germline assignment: CDR1 MNHEY and CDR2 SMNVEV (reference sequence). The CDR3 DNA reads TGTGCCAGCGGGCTAGCGGTGAACACCGGGGAGCTGTTTTTT. This encodes CASGLAVNTGELFF.

This clonotype was seen a few times. The gene calls are TRBV10-3 and TRBJ1-2; possible D gene TRBD1, 5 bases. The CDR3 consists of 13 residues. V lost 4 bases, J lost 8 bases, and 14 bases lay in between. Germline V gene lookup returns CDR1 ENHRY and CDR2 SYGVKD. The CDR3 nucleotides read TGTGCCATCAGTGCGGACACCAACGGGGGCTACACCTTC. Its translation: CAISADTNGGYTF.

Only a few counts were recorded for this clonotype. The chain couples TRBV7-9 to TRBJ2-1; 10 bases map to TRBD2. CDR3 length: 16 amino acids. Germline values: CDR1 SEHNR, CDR2 FQNEAQ (reference sequence). J was trimmed by 4 bases and V by 6 bases; bases with no gene match: 9. The CDR3 loop reads CASSRTSGRLYNEQFF. DNA for the CDR3: TGTGCCAGCAGTCGGACTAGCGGTAGACTTTACAATGAGCAGTTCTTC.

V and J are TRBV7-2 and TRBJ2-1; no clear D. V dropped 5 bases and J dropped 11 bases, with 16 bases sitting between them. Looked up from germline, CDR1 is SGHTA and CDR2 is FQGNSA. This CDR3 is built from 13 residues. The CDR3 bases are TGTGCCAGCAGCCCCTCGGTAGAACTTAAGCAGTTCTTC. It is translated as CASSPSVELKQFF.

This clonotype was observed a few times. The rearrangement joins TRBV7-3 to TRBJ2-4; the match to TRBD1 covers 7 bases. Per germline, CDR1 SGHTA and CDR2 FQGTGA. V lost 0 bases and J lost 5; bases outside the gene matches: 1. This CDR3 comprises 14 residues. The CDR3 DNA reads TGTGCCAGCAGCTTAACAGGGGGCGAAAACATTCAGTACTTC. Translation gives CASSLTGGENIQYF.

V is TRBV18 and J is TRBJ1-1; D is possibly TRBD1 (6 bases). CDR3 length: 15 residues. The germline V gene encodes CDR1 KGHSH and CDR2 LQKENI. Trimming took off 3 bases at V and 3 bases at J, with 14 bases between the two ends. The CDR3, as DNA: TGTGCCAGCTCACCGATGGGACATGGGTACACTGAAGCTTTCTTT. Amino acids: CASSPMGHGYTEAFF.

Many counts were recorded for this clonotype. V usage is TRBV6-1 and J usage is TRBJ2-1; 10 bases align to TRBD2. The CDR3 sequence is 13 residues long. The V gene's germline CDR1 is MNHNS and CDR2 SASEGT. V was clipped by 7 bases and J by 16 bases; unmatched bases: 13. The CDR3 DNA reads TGTGCCAGCATTCTTACAATAGCTAGCGGGAGTTTCTTC. Residues: CASILTIASGSFF.

This clonotype was picked up a small number of times. The CDR3: CASSPNRAETQYF. In nucleotides, the CDR3 is TGTGCCAGCTCACCAAACAGGGCGGAGACCCAGTACTTC. This chain joins TRBV18 and TRBJ2-5, with D possibly TRBD1 on 6 matching bases. The V end was cut by 2 bases, the J end by 5 bases, with 9 bases between. Germline CDR1 reads KGHSH; CDR2 reads LQKENI. This CDR3 has 13 residues.

This clonotype was recorded once. V gene TRBV20-1 combines with J gene TRBJ1-2, with D unclear. The germline V gene has CDR1 DFQATT and CDR2 SNEGSKA (reference sequence). This CDR3 contains 13 residues. Between the trimmed V and J ends, which lost 0 bases and 6 bases, there was a span of 11 bases. The CDR3 nucleotides are TGCAGTGCTAGAGAGAGGCAGGTCGATGGCTACACCTTC. The encoded protein is CSARERQVDGYTF.

The chain employs TRBV5-6 and TRBJ1-1; D is ambiguous. The length of the CDR3 is 15 residues. Trimming took off 1 base at V and 7 bases at J, with 17 bases between the two ends. Germline assignment: CDR1 SGHDT and CDR2 YYEEEE. The CDR3 DNA reads as TGTGCCAGCAGCTTGTTTGAAGTTTGGGCAGTTGAAGCTTTCTTT. It specifies CASSLFEVWAVEAFF.

The chain carries TRBV12-3 or TRBV12-4 and TRBJ1-2; TRBD1 might be the D (5 bases). The germline V and J ends were trimmed by 10 bases and 11 bases, with 23 bases remaining between them. The CDR3 sequence is 13 residues long. The CDR3 DNA reads TGTGCCATCGACAACCGGGACGAATTCTATTACACCTTC. Translation gives CAIDNRDEFYYTF.

The chain combines TRBV7-9 with TRBJ2-7; tentatively, D is TRBD1 (5 bases). This CDR3 is 11 amino acids long. CDR1 and CDR2 from the germline V gene are SEHNR and FQNEAQ (reference sequence). Trimming stripped 8 bases from V and 3 bases from J, with 8 bases between. The CDR3 sequence: CASEGVYEQYF. The DNA for the CDR3 is TGTGCCAGCGAAGGGGTCTACGAGCAGTACTTC.

There are many counts of this clonotype. This sequence joins TRBV12-3 or TRBV12-4 and TRBJ2-7, with 9 bases fitting TRBD1. The CDR3 has 14 residues. With V trimmed by 3 bases and J by 4 bases, 4 bases remained unmatched. The chain's CDR3 is CASSFGDRVYEQYF. CDR3 bases: TGTGCCAGCAGTTTTGGGGACAGGGTTTACGAGCAGTACTTC.

This clonotype was counted ten times or more. This chain connects TRBV29-1 to TRBJ2-4, with no clear D. The CDR3 length is 14 residues. The germline CDR1 and CDR2 sequences are SQVTM and ANQGSEA. V lost 7 bases, J lost 9 bases, and 22 bases lay in between. This chain's CDR3 is CSALRQERIGIQYF. CDR3 bases: TGCAGCGCCCTAAGACAAGAGAGGATAGGCATTCAGTACTTC.

This clonotype was seen a few times. The chain combines TRBV29-1 with TRBJ2-7, with D tentatively TRBD2 (5 bases). Germline CDR1 is SQVTM and CDR2 is ANQGSEA. The CDR3 is 13 residues long. Trimming left V 4 bases short and J 3 bases short, with 13 bases between. The DNA for the CDR3 is TGCAGCGTTGTAGGGAGTTCCCTCTACGAGCAGTACTTC. Its protein is CSVVGSSLYEQYF.

V is TRBV20-1 and J is TRBJ2-4, with 8 bases that match TRBD2. Germline V gene data show CDR1 as DFQATT and CDR2 as SNEGSKA (reference sequence). The CDR3 covers 15 residues. V lost 2 bases to trimming and J lost 1 base; unmatched junction nucleotides: 4. CDR3 nucleotide sequence: TGCAGTGCTAGACGTAGCGGGAAGGCCAAAAACATTCAGTACTTC. This gives the protein CSARRSGKAKNIQYF.

V gene TRBV20-1 combines with J gene TRBJ2-3; TRBD2 aligns across 10 bases. Germline CDR1 DFQATT, CDR2 SNEGSKA (reference sequence). There are 13 residues in the CDR3. Trimming cost V 4 bases and J 5 bases; bases outside gene matches: 3. The CDR3 is CSATGTSEDTQYF. DNA of the CDR3: TGCAGTGCTACCGGGACTAGCGAAGATACGCAGTATTTT.

The DNA of the CDR3 is TGTGCCAGCCGGGGGGCAAATGAAAAACTGTTTTTT. Protein product: CASRGANEKLFF. V usage is TRBV7-8 and J usage is TRBJ1-4; D perhaps matches TRBD1 (6 bases). Germline CDR1 SGHVS, CDR2 FQNEAQ. Trimming removed 8 bases at V and 5 bases at J, with 9 bases between. The CDR3 has 12 amino acids.

This clonotype has only a few counts. The genes are TRBV7-2 and TRBJ1-1, with D possibly TRBD1 on 5 matching bases. Germline values: CDR1 SGHTA, CDR2 FQGNSA. The CDR3 extends over 15 amino acids. The V end was cut by 3 bases, the J end by 1 base, with 12 bases between. CDR3 in DNA: TGTGCCAGCAGCTTCTCGGGGACGGCGAACACTGAAGCTTTCTTT. Protein: CASSFSGTANTEAFF.

At least ten counts were recorded for this clonotype. The chain employs TRBV7-2 and TRBJ1-1; D is unresolved. The CDR3 contains 14 residues. From germline, CDR1 is SGHTA and CDR2 FQGNSA. V was cut by 0 bases and J by 4 bases, with 9 bases left in between. CDR3 bases: TGTGCCAGCAGCTTAGCGTTGAGCGTCACTGAAGCTTTCTTT. It encodes CASSLALSVTEAFF.

The J gene is TRBJ1-2, the V gene TRBV5-1, with D unresolved. CDR3 length: 14 residues. Germline assignment: CDR1 SGHRS and CDR2 YFSETQ. The germline V and J ends were trimmed by 6 bases and 0 bases, with 12 bases remaining between them. The CDR3 sequence is CASKHPAPNYGYTF. The CDR3 DNA sequence: TGCGCCAGCAAGCACCCAGCTCCTAACTATGGCTACACCTTC.

In its sample, this clonotype was seen many times. The chain couples TRBV24-1 to TRBJ2-2, with 10 bases that match TRBD1. The CDR3 totals 17 residues. Trimming at V came to 4 bases and at J to 6 bases, leaving 10 bases not matched to a gene. CDR1 is KGHDR and CDR2 is SFDVKD in the germline V gene. This CDR3 is CATSETPGQGLPGELFF. CDR3 nucleotide sequence: TGTGCCACCAGTGAGACACCGGGACAGGGGCTCCCCGGGGAGCTGTTTTTT.

On this clonotype itself: At one boundary the junction diverges from the germline segment, which might be a read error. The chain couples TRBV7-7 to TRBJ2-3; D is unclear. Germline CDR1 SSHAT, CDR2 FNYEAQ (reference sequence). The CDR3 covers 13 residues. The DNA of the CDR3 is TGTGCTAGCAGTTACAGAGTGACAGATACGCAGTATTTT. As protein: CASSYRVTDTQYF.